Below, 29 T cell receptor beta chains from the same sample are listed, as sequenced in a study of T cell repertoires in cytomegalovirus infection. One entry per CDR3 protein, called by TCRdb with MiXCR from the reads. This sample has about 130,000 distinct CDR3 sequences, with approximately 8.8% found just once. Specimen: PBMCs. The receptors were gathered from a human donor in good health (CMV status not recorded). Some clones in this sample may be carry-over from other donors' samples.

This clonotype has more than one count but fewer than ten. The V and J genes are TRBV29-1 and TRBJ1-1; D unclear. The V gene's germline CDR1 is SQVTM and CDR2 ANQGSEA. V gave up 4 bases and J gave up 2 bases, with 2 bases separating them. The CDR3 covers 10 residues. CDR3 sequence (DNA): TGCAGCGTTGGAAACACTGAAGCTTTCTTT. Its protein is CSVGNTEAFF.

This clonotype was seen only a few times. The gene calls are TRBV10-3 and TRBJ1-1; 9 nucleotides align to TRBD1. This CDR3 contains 14 residues. CDR1 is ENHRY, CDR2 SYGVKD, per germline. V trimming: 10 bases; J trimming: 6 bases; junction bases outside the gene matches: 12. CDR3 DNA sequence: TGTGCCACTACCCAGAGACAGGGGGAATCTGAAGCTTTCTTT. Encoded protein: CATTQRQGESEAFF.

This clonotype was counted many times. This chain links TRBV20-1 with TRBJ1-5, with D possibly matching TRBD1 (5 bases). V lost 4 bases and J lost 0, with 16 bases in between. Germline lookup yields CDR1 DFQATT and CDR2 SNEGSKA (reference sequence). The CDR3 is made up of 16 amino acids. The CDR3 is CSAKLSAGLSNQPQHF. The CDR3 DNA reads TGCAGTGCTAAACTTTCCGCGGGGCTTAGCAATCAGCCCCAGCATTTT.

This clonotype was observed many times. The V call is TRBV7-2, the J call TRBJ1-2; D gene unclear. Germline V gives CDR1 SGHTA, CDR2 FQGNSA. The CDR3 spans 13 residues. With 1 base removed from V and 6 bases from J, the gap between germline ends came to 9 bases. This CDR3 reads CASSLDTYNGYTF. Here the CDR3 DNA reads TGTGCCAGCAGCTTAGACACCTACAATGGCTACACCTTC.

Many counts were recorded for this clonotype. This chain links TRBV7-2 with TRBJ1-1; no clear D. Germline-derived CDR1 and CDR2 are SGHTA and FQGNSA. CDR3 length equals 13 residues. V was pared by 1 base and J by 7 bases, with 10 bases between. The CDR3 is CASSLDRALEAFF. CDR3 bases: TGTGCCAGCAGCTTAGACCGGGCGCTTGAAGCTTTCTTT.

This clonotype was counted many times. CDR3 nucleotide sequence: TGTGCCAGCAGCTTAGACCTTATCGGGAACACTGAAGCTTTCTTT. It codes for CASSLDLIGNTEAFF. V gene TRBV7-6 combines with J gene TRBJ1-1; D not certain. In germline, CDR1 is SGHVS, CDR2 FNYEAQ. V lost 1 base and J lost 1, with 10 bases in between. The CDR3 totals 15 residues.

The V gene is TRBV9, the J gene TRBJ2-7; D unresolved. Deletions cut 0 bases from V and 7 bases from J, with 11 bases between. This CDR3 spans 13 amino acids. Germline CDR1 is SGDLS and CDR2 is YYNGEE. The CDR3 sequence is CASSVAGAGEQYF. The CDR3 DNA reads TGTGCCAGCAGCGTAGCTGGAGCTGGTGAGCAGTACTTC.

This clonotype was counted many times. The rearrangement uses TRBV7-6 and TRBJ2-3; D call uncertain. The V end lost 5 bases, the J end lost 1 base, and 22 bases lay between the germline ends. The germline V gene has CDR1 SGHVS and CDR2 FNYEAQ. This CDR3 comprises 18 residues. The chain's CDR3 is CASSQFLLGREGTDTQYF. The CDR3 DNA reads TGTGCCAGCAGCCAATTCTTATTAGGGCGAGAAGGCACAGATACGCAGTATTTT.

About this clonotype itself: One base away lies a much larger clone, so this may be a sequencing read error. Since the CDR3 does not end with the conserved phenylalanine or tryptophan, this likely comes from a read error. In DNA form, the CDR3 reads TGCAGTGCACTCGGACTAGCCCAAGAGACCCAGTACTTA. The encoded protein is CSALGLAQETQYL. The V call is TRBV20-1, the J call TRBJ2-5; TRBD2 matches 8 bases. The CDR3 runs to 13 residues. V trimming: 6 bases; J trimming: 1 base; junction bases outside the gene matches: 4. Germline V CDR1 and CDR2: DFQATT, SNEGSKA (reference sequence).

This clonotype occurred many times. V is TRBV6-2 or TRBV6-3 and J is TRBJ2-1; weak D call: TRBD1 (6 bases). Trimming removed 4 bases at V and 7 bases at J, with 8 bases between. Germline CDR1 reads MNHEY; CDR2 reads SVGEGT. This CDR3 has 12 amino acids. The CDR3 DNA follows: TGTGCCAGCAGTTTACAGGGTAATGAGCAGTTCTTC. Translation: CASSLQGNEQFF.

At least ten counts were recorded for this clonotype. The CDR3 protein is CASSVDGYGYTF. In DNA, the CDR3 is TGTGCCAGCAGTGTGGACGGGTATGGCTACACCTTC. This rearrangement joins TRBV7-2 to TRBJ1-2; no definite D call. The germline V and J ends were trimmed by 6 bases and 5 bases, with 10 bases remaining between them. Germline assignment: CDR1 SGHTA and CDR2 FQGNSA. The CDR3 covers 12 residues.

This clonotype was found many times. V gene TRBV2 combines with J gene TRBJ2-5; 7 bases fit TRBD2. This CDR3 has 17 residues. Unmatched junction bases numbered 11, after V lost 3 bases and J lost 1 base. CDR1 is SNHLY and CDR2 is FYNNEI in the germline V gene. The CDR3 DNA is TGTGCCAGCAGTGATCCGGCGGCGGGGGAGACCCAAGAGACCCAGTACTTC. Its protein product is CASSDPAAGETQETQYF.

This chain joins TRBV20-1 and TRBJ2-7; 8 bases match TRBD2. This CDR3 spans 12 amino acids. The germline CDR1 and CDR2 sequences are DFQATT and SNEGSKA (reference sequence). The V and J ends lost 6 bases and 3 bases, in that order; junction bases with no gene match: 4. The CDR3 nucleotides read TGCAGTGCACCCGGGACTAGCTACGAGCAGTACTTC. Translation gives CSAPGTSYEQYF.

This clonotype was seen more than once but under ten times. The chain uses TRBV29-1 and TRBJ2-5; D uncertain. Trimming stripped 4 bases from V and 5 bases from J, with 17 bases between. Germline-derived CDR1 and CDR2 are SQVTM and ANQGSEA. The CDR3 totals 14 residues. The CDR3 reads CSVVLTRSGETQYF. DNA for the CDR3: TGCAGCGTTGTTTTAACACGCTCTGGGGAGACCCAGTACTTC.

This clonotype showed up many times. The chain carries TRBV5-4 and TRBJ2-1; D assignment may be TRBD1 or TRBD2 (5 bases each). In germline, CDR1 is SGHNT, CDR2 YYREEE (reference sequence). With 4 bases removed from V and 2 bases from J, the gap between germline ends came to 16 bases. CDR3 length equals 16 residues. The CDR3 nucleotides are TGTGCCAGCAGCCCACCCGGGGCCCTGCCCTACAATGAGCAGTTCTTC. This gives the protein CASSPPGALPYNEQFF.

This clonotype came up many times. The chain couples TRBV5-1 to TRBJ2-1, with D tentatively TRBD2 (6 bases). The V gene's germline CDR1 is SGHRS and CDR2 YFSETQ. The CDR3 length is 12 residues. Trimming stripped 4 bases from V and 7 bases from J, with 9 bases between. In DNA form, the CDR3 reads TGCGCCAGCAGCCCCGGGGGAAATGAGCAGTTCTTC. It translates to CASSPGGNEQFF.

The DNA of the CDR3 is TGCGCCAGCAGCCAAACGACAGGGACCTACGAGCAGTACTTC. Its protein is CASSQTTGTYEQYF. This sequence joins TRBV5-1 and TRBJ2-7; the match to TRBD1 covers 7 bases. V lost 4 bases to trimming and J lost 2 bases; unmatched junction nucleotides: 6. This CDR3 contains 14 residues. CDR1 SGHRS and CDR2 YFSETQ come from the germline V gene.

In its sample, this clonotype was seen many times. The chain combines TRBV7-2 with TRBJ1-1; weak D call: TRBD1 (5 bases). The CDR3 runs 14 residues. Germline V gene sequence: CDR1 SGHTA, CDR2 FQGNSA. V lost 5 bases and J 6 bases, leaving 16 bases between the germline ends. CDR3 residues: CASSQTGGRSEAFF. DNA for the CDR3: TGTGCCAGCAGCCAGACTGGGGGGAGGTCTGAAGCTTTCTTT.

This clonotype was found many times. The chain employs TRBV7-6 and TRBJ2-3; 7 bases fit TRBD2. This CDR3 contains 17 residues. Germline assignment: CDR1 SGHVS and CDR2 FNYEAQ. The trim removed 5 bases at V and 6 bases at J, leaving 17 bases unmatched. CDR3 sequence reads: CASSQTSRGVHTDTQYF. The CDR3, as DNA: TGTGCCAGCAGCCAAACATCACGGGGGGTCCACACGGATACGCAGTATTTT. Together with reference TRBV7-6 and TRBJ2-3, the CDR3 gives the full variable domain: GAGVSQSPRYKVTKRGQDVALRCDPISGHVSLYWYRQALGQGPEFLTYFNYEAQQDKSGLPNDRFSAERPEGSISTLTIQRTEQRDSAMYRCASSQTSRGVHTDTQYFGPGTRLTVL.

This clonotype showed up many times. This chain links TRBV6-8 with TRBJ2-1; TRBD2 matches at 11 bases. J was trimmed by 0 bases and V by 4 bases; bases with no gene match: 5. Germline values: CDR1 MNHGY, CDR2 SAAAGT. CDR3 size: 17 residues. Here the CDR3 reads CASSFLAGGSSYNEQFF. CDR3 in DNA: TGTGCCAGCAGTTTCTTAGCGGGGGGGAGCTCCTACAATGAGCAGTTCTTC.

The V call is TRBV20-1, the J call TRBJ2-5; TRBD2 might be the D (5 bases). The CDR3 loop spans 11 amino acids. V was cut by 4 bases and J by 5 bases, with 8 bases left in between. Germline V gene lookup returns CDR1 DFQATT and CDR2 SNEGSKA (reference sequence). CDR3 in DNA: TGCAGTGCTATGAGAGGGGAGACCCAGTACTTC. It specifies CSAMRGETQYF.

This clonotype has a count of ten or more. The chain recombines TRBV24-1 with TRBJ2-1; D gene ambiguous. V lost 4 bases and J lost 0, with 9 bases in between. Per the germline V gene, CDR1 is KGHDR and CDR2 is SFDVKD. This CDR3 has 15 residues. CDR3 coding DNA: TGTGCCACCAGTGACCCCCGAAGCTCCTACAATGAGCAGTTCTTC. It translates to CATSDPRSSYNEQFF.

There are many counts of this clonotype. The rearrangement joins TRBV5-6 to TRBJ2-1, with D maybe TRBD2 (5 bases). Germline CDR1 is SGHDT and CDR2 is YYEEEE. The length of the CDR3 is 15 residues. Trimming cost V 2 bases and J 6 bases, with 15 bases left between them. CDR3 region: CASSFAGGDFNEQFF. The CDR3 DNA is TGTGCCAGCAGCTTCGCGGGTGGAGACTTCAATGAGCAGTTCTTC.

This clonotype was recorded at least ten times. V and J are TRBV12-3 or TRBV12-4 and TRBJ1-1; a weak D match, TRBD1 (6 bases). This CDR3 comprises 13 residues. V lost 3 bases, J lost 4 bases, and 9 bases lay in between. The CDR3 region has the DNA TGTGCCAGCAGTTTTGGGGGGCCCACTGAAGCTTTCTTT. This sequence encodes CASSFGGPTEAFF.

This clonotype was observed many times. This chain links TRBV28 with TRBJ1-2; D is possibly TRBD1 (6 bases). This CDR3 comprises 13 residues. CDR1 is MDHEN, CDR2 SYDVKM, per germline. The V end lost 11 bases, the J end lost 0 bases, and 13 bases lay between the germline ends. The CDR3 region has the DNA TGTGCCGGTGGACAGTTTCCTAACTATGGCTACACCTTC. Its protein product is CAGGQFPNYGYTF.

This clonotype was counted many times. V is TRBV7-8 and J is TRBJ2-1; 9 nucleotides match TRBD2. The CDR3 totals 18 residues. V gave up 1 base and J gave up 6 bases; unmatched junction bases: 13. CDR1 and CDR2 from the germline V gene are SGHVS and FQNEAQ. The CDR3 bases are TGTGCCAGCAGCTTAGGGTCCGGCGGGAGGGCCCGAGGCAATGAGCAGTTCTTC. It encodes CASSLGSGGRARGNEQFF.

About this clonotype itself: A read error may be the cause here, since a much bigger clone is one base away. The J gene is TRBJ1-4, the V gene TRBV28, with D uncertain. CDR1 is MDHEN and CDR2 is SYDVKM in the germline V gene. The CDR3 is 12 amino acids. The CDR3 here is CTSRRVTEKLFF. In DNA, the CDR3 is TGTACCAGCAGGAGGGTCACTGAAAAACTGTTTTTT.

In this sample, this clonotype turned up many times. This sequence joins TRBV4-2 and TRBJ1-5, with a possible D match to TRBD1 (6 bases). With 1 base removed from V and 6 bases from J, the gap between germline ends came to 10 bases. Germline V gene lookup returns CDR1 LGHNA and CDR2 YNFKEQ. CDR3 length: 14 amino acids. CDR3 bases: TGTGCCAGCAGCCAAGGGGGACAAGGTCAGCCCCAGCATTTT. It encodes CASSQGGQGQPQHF.

This clonotype showed up just a few times. The rearrangement uses TRBV29-1 and TRBJ1-5; unclear D gene. The CDR3 sequence is 13 residues long. Germline V gene sequence: CDR1 SQVTM, CDR2 ANQGSEA. The germline V and J ends were trimmed by 2 bases and 6 bases, with 11 bases remaining between them. In nucleotides, the CDR3 is TGCAGCGTTGAATCCGGGTACGGTCAGCCCCAGCATTTT. Translation gives CSVESGYGQPQHF.